These T cell receptor beta chains were read from a single sample in a study of cytomegalovirus exposure and HLA in healthy donors. Profiled with immunoSEQ multiplex PCR; TCRdb holds only in-frame clones, not every one. The table shows 80,000 or so clones, with about 60% occurring only once. Sequences were obtained from PBMCs. Source of these receptors: a young man in good health and CMV-seropositive. Both conserved end residues are part of each CDR3. The order of the fields is V gene, D gene, J gene, clone size, CDR3 length, CDR3 protein, CDR3 DNA. A D gene is named only where the DNA matches it firmly. Some rows mark clone size as missing; the rest say once, few, many or name a class of expanded clone.

V gene: TRBV14
D gene: TRBD1
J gene: TRBJ1-1
clone size: .
CDR3 length: 13
CDR3 protein: CASSRTGGTEAFF
CDR3 DNA: TGTGCCAGCAGCAGGACAGGGGGTACTGAAGCTTTCTTT

V gene: TRBV28
D gene: .
J gene: TRBJ2-7
clone size: .
CDR3 length: 14
CDR3 protein: CASSRTYGEYEQYF
CDR3 DNA: TGTGCCAGCAGTCGAACCTATGGAGAGTACGAGCAGTACTTC

V gene: TRBV7-8
D gene: TRBD1
J gene: TRBJ1-4
clone size: .
CDR3 length: 15
CDR3 protein: CASSYSGQGREKLFF
CDR3 DNA: TGTGCCAGCAGCTATTCGGGACAGGGCAGAGAAAAACTGTTTTTT

V gene: TRBV14
D gene: .
J gene: TRBJ2-1
clone size: .
CDR3 length: 18
CDR3 protein: CASSQDWGDGIRGNEQFF
CDR3 DNA: TGTGCCAGCAGCCAAGATTGGGGGGATGGGATCCGAGGCAATGAGCAGTTCTTC

V gene: TRBV6-4
D gene: .
J gene: TRBJ2-1
clone size: .
CDR3 length: 15
CDR3 protein: CASSELAGGRNEQFF
CDR3 DNA: TGTGCCAGCAGTGAACTAGCAGGGGGAAGGAATGAGCAGTTCTTC

V gene: TRBV9
D gene: TRBD1
J gene: TRBJ2-7
clone size: .
CDR3 length: 15
CDR3 protein: CASSLRTGTDTEQYF
CDR3 DNA: TGTGCCAGCAGCCTCCGGACAGGAACAGATACGGAGCAGTACTTC

V gene: TRBV5-1
D gene: TRBD2
J gene: TRBJ2-7
clone size: .
CDR3 length: 17
CDR3 protein: CASSPALIAGGSYEQYF
CDR3 DNA: TGCGCCAGCAGCCCCGCCCTTATAGCGGGAGGGTCCTACGAGCAGTACTTC

V gene: TRBV6-5
D gene: TRBD2
J gene: TRBJ2-1
clone size: once
CDR3 length: 15
CDR3 protein: CASTYGTSGGNEQFF
CDR3 DNA: TGTGCCAGCACCTACGGTACTAGCGGGGGAAATGAGCAGTTCTTC

V gene: TRBV9
D gene: .
J gene: TRBJ1-1
clone size: .
CDR3 length: 17
CDR3 protein: CASSETPTRTANTEAFF
CDR3 DNA: TGTGCCAGCAGCGAAACCCCTACAAGGACAGCGAACACTGAAGCTTTCTTT

V gene: TRBV18
D gene: TRBD2
J gene: TRBJ2-1
clone size: .
CDR3 length: 14
CDR3 protein: CASSLAGGYNEQFF
CDR3 DNA: TGTGCCAGCTCACTAGCGGGAGGATACAATGAGCAGTTCTTC

V gene: TRBV28
D gene: TRBD2
J gene: TRBJ2-1
clone size: .
CDR3 length: 15
CDR3 protein: CASSSSGRAVDEQFF
CDR3 DNA: TGTGCCAGCAGTTCCAGCGGGAGGGCTGTTGATGAGCAGTTCTTC

V gene: TRBV19
D gene: TRBD1
J gene: TRBJ2-3
clone size: few
CDR3 length: 16
CDR3 protein: CASSAGTGVRTDTQYF
CDR3 DNA: TGTGCCAGTAGTGCCGGGACAGGGGTTCGCACAGATACGCAGTATTTT

V gene: TRBV11-3
D gene: TRBD2
J gene: TRBJ2-5
clone size: few
CDR3 length: 14
CDR3 protein: CASSDGLAGETQYF
CDR3 DNA: TGTGCCAGCAGCGATGGACTAGCGGGGGAGACCCAGTACTTC

V gene: TRBV5-1
D gene: .
J gene: TRBJ1-3
clone size: once
CDR3 length: 16
CDR3 protein: CASSLAGPISGNTIYF
CDR3 DNA: TGCGCCAGCAGCTTGGCAGGTCCCATCTCTGGAAACACCATATATTTT

V gene: TRBV29-1
D gene: .
J gene: TRBJ2-7
clone size: .
CDR3 length: 14
CDR3 protein: CSVEVYDSANEQYF
CDR3 DNA: TGCAGCGTTGAAGTTTACGACAGCGCCAACGAGCAGTACTTC

V gene: TRBV2
D gene: .
J gene: TRBJ2-2
clone size: once
CDR3 length: 14
CDR3 protein: CASNPTPNTGELFF
CDR3 DNA: TGTGCCAGCAATCCCACACCGAACACCGGGGAGCTGTTTTTT

V gene: TRBV5-6
D gene: TRBD1
J gene: TRBJ1-5
clone size: .
CDR3 length: 16
CDR3 protein: CASSRQGWLGNQPQHF
CDR3 DNA: TGTGCCAGCAGCCGACAGGGGTGGCTCGGCAATCAGCCCCAGCATTTT

V gene: TRBV30
D gene: TRBD2
J gene: TRBJ2-3
clone size: few
CDR3 length: 16
CDR3 protein: CAWSVGSGGSTDTQYF
CDR3 DNA: TGTGCCTGGAGTGTAGGGAGCGGGGGGAGCACAGATACGCAGTATTTT

V gene: TRBV7-3
D gene: .
J gene: TRBJ2-5
clone size: .
CDR3 length: 13
CDR3 protein: CASSLGQQETQYF
CDR3 DNA: TGTGCCAGCAGCTTAGGACAGCAAGAGACCCAGTACTTC

V gene: TRBV9
D gene: .
J gene: TRBJ1-1
clone size: .
CDR3 length: 14
CDR3 protein: CASSVVPGNTEAFF
CDR3 DNA: TGTGCCAGCAGCGTGGTGCCAGGGAACACTGAAGCTTTCTTT

V gene: TRBV4-1
D gene: .
J gene: TRBJ2-2
clone size: .
CDR3 length: 15
CDR3 protein: CASSHLLGDTGELFF
CDR3 DNA: TGCGCCAGCAGCCACCTCCTAGGTGACACCGGGGAGCTGTTTTTT

V gene: TRBV19
D gene: TRBD1
J gene: TRBJ2-5
clone size: .
CDR3 length: 14
CDR3 protein: CASSAGQGQREQYF
CDR3 DNA: TGTGCCAGTAGTGCGGGACAGGGTCAGCGTGAGCAGTACTTC

V gene: TRBV5-6
D gene: TRBD1
J gene: TRBJ1-2
clone size: .
CDR3 length: 16
CDR3 protein: CASSLAAGQGEGGYTF
CDR3 DNA: TGTGCCAGCAGCTTGGCCGCTGGACAGGGAGAGGGTGGCTACACCTTC

V gene: TRBV19
D gene: .
J gene: TRBJ1-2
clone size: .
CDR3 length: 13
CDR3 protein: CASSFRDSYGYTF
CDR3 DNA: TGTGCCAGTAGTTTCAGGGACTCCTATGGCTACACCTTC

V gene: TRBV28
D gene: TRBD1
J gene: TRBJ1-1
clone size: .
CDR3 length: 16
CDR3 protein: CASSPQGALIFTEAFF
CDR3 DNA: TGTGCCAGCAGTCCACAGGGGGCGCTTATATTTACTGAAGCTTTCTTT

V gene: TRBV7-9
D gene: .
J gene: TRBJ2-1
clone size: .
CDR3 length: 13
CDR3 protein: CASSLAQYNEQFF
CDR3 DNA: TGTGCCAGCAGCTTAGCGCAGTACAATGAGCAGTTCTTC

V gene: TRBV5-1
D gene: .
J gene: TRBJ1-1
clone size: .
CDR3 length: 12
CDR3 protein: CASTFNQGEAFF
CDR3 DNA: TGCGCCAGCACCTTCAATCAGGGTGAAGCTTTCTTT

V gene: TRBV10-1
D gene: .
J gene: TRBJ2-2
clone size: .
CDR3 length: 12
CDR3 protein: CASTQGSGELFF
CDR3 DNA: TGCGCCAGCACCCAGGGGTCGGGGGAGCTGTTTTTT

V gene: TRBV2
D gene: TRBD1
J gene: TRBJ2-1
clone size: .
CDR3 length: 13
CDR3 protein: CASTWTGYNEQFF
CDR3 DNA: TGTGCCAGCACCTGGACAGGCTACAATGAGCAGTTCTTC

V gene: TRBV2
D gene: .
J gene: TRBJ2-7
clone size: .
CDR3 length: 13
CDR3 protein: CASSPRVAYEQYF
CDR3 DNA: TGTGCCAGCAGCCCCAGGGTAGCCTACGAGCAGTACTTC

V gene: TRBV28
D gene: .
J gene: TRBJ1-5
clone size: .
CDR3 length: 14
CDR3 protein: CASSFGGVYQPQHF
CDR3 DNA: TGTGCCAGCAGTTTTGGAGGGGTCTATCAGCCCCAGCATTTT

V gene: TRBV28
D gene: TRBD1
J gene: TRBJ1-5
clone size: few
CDR3 length: 15
CDR3 protein: CASSFMTGRNQPQHF
CDR3 DNA: TGTGCCAGCAGTTTTATGACAGGGAGGAATCAGCCCCAGCATTTT

V gene: TRBV5-1
D gene: TRBD1
J gene: TRBJ2-3
clone size: .
CDR3 length: 15
CDR3 protein: CASSGDRGHSDTQYF
CDR3 DNA: TGCGCCAGCAGCGGGGACAGGGGGCACTCAGATACGCAGTATTTT

V gene: TRBV6-1
D gene: .
J gene: TRBJ2-7
clone size: .
CDR3 length: 13
CDR3 protein: CASSVVSSYEQYF
CDR3 DNA: TGTGCCAGCAGTGTGGTCAGTTCCTACGAGCAGTACTTC

V gene: TRBV5-4
D gene: TRBD1
J gene: TRBJ1-6
clone size: .
CDR3 length: 14
CDR3 protein: CASSSRDRNSPLHF
CDR3 DNA: TGTGCCAGCAGTTCCCGGGACAGGAATTCACCCCTCCACTTT

V gene: TRBV19
D gene: TRBD2
J gene: TRBJ2-7
clone size: .
CDR3 length: 14
CDR3 protein: CARNSGITLYEQYF
CDR3 DNA: TGTGCCAGGAATAGCGGGATTACTCTCTACGAGCAGTACTTC

V gene: TRBV7-9
D gene: .
J gene: TRBJ1-2
clone size: .
CDR3 length: 11
CDR3 protein: CASSPLDGYTF
CDR3 DNA: TGTGCCAGCAGCCCACTTGATGGCTACACCTTC

V gene: TRBV18
D gene: .
J gene: TRBJ2-1
clone size: .
CDR3 length: 16
CDR3 protein: CASSPVGGEAYNEQFF
CDR3 DNA: TGTGCCAGCTCACCCGTAGGGGGAGAGGCCTACAATGAGCAGTTCTTC

V gene: TRBV6-4
D gene: .
J gene: TRBJ2-2
clone size: .
CDR3 length: 13
CDR3 protein: CASSTGEAGELFF
CDR3 DNA: TGTGCCAGCAGTACAGGGGAGGCCGGGGAGCTGTTTTTT

V gene: TRBV10-1
D gene: TRBD1
J gene: TRBJ1-1
clone size: .
CDR3 length: 14
CDR3 protein: CASSGGTVNTEAFF
CDR3 DNA: TGCGCCAGCAGTGGAGGGACAGTGAACACTGAAGCTTTCTTT

V gene: TRBV29-1
D gene: TRBD2
J gene: TRBJ2-3
clone size: .
CDR3 length: 14
CDR3 protein: CSVGGGLVSDTQYF
CDR3 DNA: TGCAGCGTTGGGGGAGGACTAGTTTCAGATACGCAGTATTTT

V gene: TRBV30
D gene: .
J gene: TRBJ1-2
clone size: .
CDR3 length: 16
CDR3 protein: CAWRTPGRVQNYGYTF
CDR3 DNA: TGTGCCTGGAGGACCCCTGGGCGGGTCCAAAACTATGGCTACACCTTC

V gene: TRBV4-2
D gene: .
J gene: TRBJ2-7
clone size: .
CDR3 length: 14
CDR3 protein: CASSPDRNSYEQYF
CDR3 DNA: TGTGCCAGCAGCCCAGACAGGAACTCCTACGAGCAGTACTTC

V gene: TRBV7-9
D gene: .
J gene: TRBJ2-7
clone size: .
CDR3 length: 14
CDR3 protein: CASSSDRSSYEQYF
CDR3 DNA: TGTGCCAGCAGCTCAGACAGGAGCTCCTACGAGCAGTACTTC

V gene: TRBV6-1
D gene: TRBD1
J gene: TRBJ1-4
clone size: .
CDR3 length: 15
CDR3 protein: CASSEGVGGDEKLFF
CDR3 DNA: TGTGCCAGCAGTGAAGGTGTAGGGGGCGATGAAAAACTGTTTTTT

V gene: TRBV28
D gene: .
J gene: TRBJ1-5
clone size: .
CDR3 length: 14
CDR3 protein: CASSLIQINQPQHF
CDR3 DNA: TGTGCCAGCAGTTTGATACAGATCAATCAGCCCCAGCATTTT

V gene: TRBV28
D gene: TRBD1
J gene: TRBJ2-7
clone size: .
CDR3 length: 13
CDR3 protein: CASSLPTGGEQYF
CDR3 DNA: TGTGCCAGCAGCCTTCCAACAGGGGGCGAGCAGTACTTC

V gene: TRBV5-6
D gene: .
J gene: TRBJ1-1
clone size: .
CDR3 length: 13
CDR3 protein: CASSWGGRTEAFF
CDR3 DNA: TGTGCCAGCAGCTGGGGGGGGCGGACTGAAGCTTTCTTT

V gene: TRBV10-3
D gene: .
J gene: TRBJ2-1
clone size: .
CDR3 length: 12
CDR3 protein: CAISESTSEQFF
CDR3 DNA: TGTGCCATCAGTGAGTCGACAAGCGAGCAGTTCTTC

V gene: TRBV5-1
D gene: .
J gene: TRBJ1-3
clone size: .
CDR3 length: 16
CDR3 protein: CASSLENILGGNTIYF
CDR3 DNA: TGCGCCAGCAGCTTGGAGAACATCCTCGGGGGAAACACCATATATTTT

V gene: TRBV13
D gene: .
J gene: TRBJ1-5
clone size: .
CDR3 length: 12
CDR3 protein: CASSLGWGAQHF
CDR3 DNA: TGTGCCAGCAGCTTAGGTTGGGGAGCCCAGCATTTT

V gene: TRBV7-6
D gene: .
J gene: TRBJ1-2
clone size: once
CDR3 length: 20
CDR3 protein: CASSLGVFKARTKANYGYTF
CDR3 DNA: TGTGCCAGCAGCTTGGGTGTGTTTAAGGCCCGGACTAAAGCTAACTATGGCTACACCTTC

V gene: TRBV2
D gene: TRBD1
J gene: TRBJ1-2
clone size: .
CDR3 length: 12
CDR3 protein: CASSTGEYGYTF
CDR3 DNA: TGTGCCAGCAGCACAGGGGAGTATGGCTACACCTTC

V gene: TRBV25-1
D gene: TRBD1
J gene: TRBJ1-1
clone size: few
CDR3 length: 13
CDR3 protein: CASRQGAGTEAFF
CDR3 DNA: TGTGCCAGCAGACAGGGGGCCGGCACTGAAGCTTTCTTT

V gene: TRBV6-5
D gene: .
J gene: TRBJ1-5
clone size: .
CDR3 length: 15
CDR3 protein: CASRPRLSSNQPQHF
CDR3 DNA: TGTGCCAGCAGACCGCGGCTATCTAGCAATCAGCCCCAGCATTTT

V gene: TRBV9
D gene: .
J gene: TRBJ2-7
clone size: .
CDR3 length: 15
CDR3 protein: CASSPDPTGTYEQYF
CDR3 DNA: TGTGCCAGCAGCCCCGACCCTACAGGGACCTACGAGCAGTACTTC

V gene: TRBV2
D gene: .
J gene: TRBJ2-3
clone size: few
CDR3 length: 12
CDR3 protein: CASRTDTDTQYF
CDR3 DNA: TGTGCCAGCCGGACAGACACAGATACGCAGTATTTT

V gene: TRBV5-5
D gene: .
J gene: TRBJ2-7
clone size: few
CDR3 length: 13
CDR3 protein: CASSLPTAYEQYF
CDR3 DNA: TGTGCCAGCAGCTTGCCTACTGCCTACGAGCAGTACTTC